The text below deals with one T cell receptor (beta chain). The data are from a study of blood T cell repertoires in COVID-19. Study-wide background: Some COVID-19 samples were acute and others convalescent; all came from the United States, Italy and Spain. From T cells, B-cell-depleted T cells, or PBMCs came the material, which was cDNA or gDNA.

Germline V CDR1 and CDR2: SNHLY, FYNNEI. V was cut by 4 bases and J by 0 bases, with 10 bases left in between. The CDR3 length is 15 residues. Original analysis: Reference gene primers were amplified, and this amplification served to estimate nucleated cell counts. Assay: immunoSEQ multiplex PCR; the TCRdb copy retains only in-frame clones and omits some. V and J calls and clone size are those listed in that table; D and trimming were worked out from the DNA. The sample shows about 110,000 clones, 65% to 90% of them seen only once. Sequenced material: peripheral blood. The receptor comes from a man aged 50 to 60 with acute or convalescent COVID-19. This sequence joins TRBV2 and TRBJ1-5; D is unclear. The DNA of the CDR3 is TGTGCCAGCAGTGTCAGTCAATTTAGCAATCAGCCCCAGCATTTT. It codes for CASSVSQFSNQPQHF.